This T cell receptor beta chain was recorded in a study of blood T cells in healthy people across ages. The CDR3 has 12 amino acids. Germline V gene lookup returns CDR1 DFQATT and CDR2 SNEGSKA (reference sequence). With 5 bases removed from V and 2 bases from J, the gap between germline ends came to 10 bases. Together with a sample-barcoded 5' primer, a J-beta primer mix was included in a second PCR lasting roughly 6 to 12 cycles. One entry per CDR3 protein results from TCRdb running MiXCR on the 5' RACE reads. The sample holds over 450,000 distinct CDR3 sequences; approximately 25% are singletons and the top ten take roughly 9%. These data are also associated with another study on T cells of mothers and their children.

This TCR came from a boy between 10 and 17 years old in good health. The chain carries TRBV20-1 and TRBJ2-7; D is unresolved. Sequencing was performed on blood. Here the CDR3 reads CSASRGTYEQYF. The CDR3 DNA follows: TGCAGTGCTTCTCGCGGCACCTACGAGCAGTACTTC.